These 25 T cell receptor beta chains originate from one sample sequenced in a study of regulatory T cells in long-lasting Graves disease (dated by TCRdb to the early 2020s). Receptor amplification or capture employed multiplex PCR. For sequencing, an Illumina HiSeq 4000 was employed. iRepertoire HTBI primers and Arm-PCR amplification of CDR3 regions were used to construct TCR beta libraries. The public reads were reprocessed in TCRdb via fastp at Q25 and MiXCR, keeping in-frame beta chains. One record per CDR3 amino acid sequence lists the most common genes and DNA. For this sample the table gives almost 350,000 distinct CDR3 sequences, of which roughly a fifth were detected only once. 29% of the sample comes from the top ten. Sample time point, as interpreted from the label and publication: persistent/refractory GD, antithyroid drugs over 5 years with positive TRAb. For both TCR sequencing and RNA sequencing, RNA was extracted from PBMCs using TRIzol.

The sample here was peripheral blood mononuclear cells (PBMCs), taken when the disease was refractory, from a patient treated with antithyroid drugs. These receptors were obtained from a female donor with Graves disease.

About this clonotype itself: One end of the junction does not line up with germline, which may come from a read error. The CDR3 nucleotides read TGTGCCGGCAGCCAAGCCGGGAATCAGCCCCAGCATTTT. It codes for CAGSQAGNQPQHF. The V and J genes are TRBV3-1 and TRBJ1-5; no clear D. CDR3 length: 13 amino acids. The germline V gene has CDR1 LGHDT and CDR2 YNNKEL (reference sequence).

Many counts were recorded for this clonotype. V is TRBV7-6 and J is TRBJ2-5, with 8 bases fitting TRBD1. V lost 1 base, J lost 1 base, and 2 bases stayed unmatched. CDR1 is SGHVS, CDR2 FNYEAQ, per germline. This CDR3 has 15 amino acids. CDR3 amino acids: CASSLVGQVQETQYF. DNA for the CDR3: TGTGCCAGCAGCTTAGTGGGACAGGTCCAAGAGACCCAGTACTTC.

V usage is TRBV7-2 and J usage is TRBJ1-2, with D maybe TRBD1 (5 bases). CDR1 is SGHTA and CDR2 is FQGNSA in the germline V gene. Deletions cut 1 base from V and 5 bases from J, with 14 bases between. The CDR3 is made up of 15 amino acids. CDR3 coding DNA: TGTGCCAGCAGCTTAGTAGTGACAGTCTCATATGGCTACACCTTC. Residues: CASSLVVTVSYGYTF.

This clonotype has more than one count but fewer than ten. The genes are TRBV14 and TRBJ2-2; 10 bases agree with TRBD1. The CDR3 is 16 amino acids. V dropped 2 bases and J dropped 1; count of bases not matched to a gene: 1. The germline V gene encodes CDR1 SGHDN and CDR2 FVKESK. The CDR3 nucleotides are TGTGCCAGCAGCCAATGGACAGGGGGGAACACCGGGGAGCTGTTTTTT. Residues: CASSQWTGGNTGELFF.

Only a few counts were recorded for this clonotype. This rearrangement joins TRBV7-2 to TRBJ1-6; tentative D call: TRBD1 (5 bases). Trimming pared 2 bases from V and 9 bases from J, leaving 8 bases between. Looked up from germline, CDR1 is SGHTA and CDR2 is FQGNSA. This CDR3 comprises 13 residues. This CDR3 reads CASSLFGGSPLHF. For the CDR3, the DNA is TGTGCCAGCAGCTTATTCGGGGGTTCACCCCTCCACTTT.

DNA of the CDR3: TGCAGCGTTGAGGGGATTAGCTCCTACAATGAGCAGTTCTTC. This encodes CSVEGISSYNEQFF. The chain carries TRBV29-1 and TRBJ2-1; D unresolved. Trimming took 3 bases from V and 0 from J, leaving 9 bases between them. The length of the CDR3 is 14 residues. The germline gives CDR1 SQVTM, CDR2 ANQGSEA.

The chain carries TRBV11-3 and TRBJ2-1, with 9 positions matching TRBD1. With V trimmed by 2 bases and J by 13 bases, 9 bases remained unmatched. This CDR3 comprises 14 residues. CDR1 and CDR2 (germline): SGHNT, YENEEA. Here the CDR3 reads CASSLSGTGFIQFF. DNA for the CDR3: TGTGCCAGCAGCTTAAGCGGGACAGGGTTTATTCAGTTCTTC. The complete variable domain, with remaining parts taken from reference TRBV11-3 and TRBJ2-1, reads EAGVVQSPRYKIIEKKQPVAFWCNPISGHNTLYWYLQNLGQGPELLIRYENEEAVDDSQLPKDRFSAERLKGVDSTLKIQPAELGDSAVYLCASSLSGTGFIQFFGPGTRLTVL.

The V gene is TRBV20-1, the J gene TRBJ1-6; 7 bases are a match to TRBD1. Germline loops: CDR1 DFQATT, CDR2 SNEGSKA (reference sequence). The V gene end was trimmed by 4 bases and the J gene end by 6 bases; junction bases not matched to a gene: 6. The CDR3 is made up of 14 amino acids. The CDR3 nucleotides read TGCAGTGCTACCAAAGGACAGGCTAATTCACCCCTCCACTTT. This gives the protein CSATKGQANSPLHF.

This clonotype was seen more than once but under ten times. This chain uses TRBV6-5 with TRBJ1-4; weak D call: TRBD1 (5 bases). The CDR3 loop spans 15 amino acids. V lost 0 bases and J 4 bases, leaving 9 bases between the germline ends. Germline CDR1 MNHEY, CDR2 SVGAGI. Written as DNA, the CDR3 is TGTGCCAGCAGTTACTCGGGCAGGGTTAATGAAAAACTGTTTTTT. It codes for CASSYSGRVNEKLFF.

This clonotype was detected ten times or more. J is TRBJ1-1 and V is TRBV12-3 or TRBV12-4; D call uncertain. V shed 6 bases and J shed 3 bases, with 11 bases lying between them. This CDR3 contains 13 residues. CDR3 sequence: CASSPLRDTEAFF. CDR3 DNA: TGTGCCAGCAGCCCTCTAAGGGACACTGAAGCTTTCTTT.

Only a few counts were recorded for this clonotype. The J gene is TRBJ1-2, the V gene TRBV7-9, with a tentative D call TRBD1 (5 bases). Germline CDR1 reads SEHNR; CDR2 reads FQNEAQ (reference sequence). CDR3 length equals 15 residues. V was cut by 0 bases and J by 2 bases, with 10 bases left in between. CDR3 in amino acids: CASSLAGWDNYGYTF. Here the CDR3 DNA reads TGTGCCAGCAGCTTAGCAGGATGGGACAACTATGGCTACACCTTC.

This clonotype was counted ten times or more. This chain links TRBV6-2 or TRBV6-3 with TRBJ2-7, with D possibly being TRBD1 (6 bases). This CDR3 has 14 amino acids. Germline values: CDR1 MNHEY, CDR2 SVGEGT. V was cut by 4 bases and J by 0 bases, with 10 bases left in between. CDR3 nucleotides: TGTGCCAGCAGTTGGGGGCCCAGCTCCTACGAGCAGTACTTC. Amino acids: CASSWGPSSYEQYF.

The chain employs TRBV28 and TRBJ2-3; TRBD2 aligns across 9 bases. CDR3 size: 15 residues. V shed 6 bases, J shed 3 bases, and the junction held 7 bases outside the gene matches. Germline assignment: CDR1 MDHEN and CDR2 SYDVKM. CDR3 DNA sequence: TGTGCCAGCAGGGTAGCGGGAGTGGATACAGATACGCAGTATTTT. It is translated as CASRVAGVDTDTQYF.

This clonotype was counted at least ten times. J is TRBJ1-4 and V is TRBV2; TRBD1 might be the D (6 bases). V was pared by 2 bases and J by 5 bases, with 18 bases between. Per the germline V gene, CDR1 is SNHLY and CDR2 is FYNNEI. CDR3 length equals 17 residues. The CDR3 sequence: CASSEQGSGLSNEKLFF. CDR3 DNA: TGTGCCAGCAGTGAACAGGGGTCGGGACTGTCAAATGAAAAACTGTTTTTT.

This rearrangement joins TRBV12-3 or TRBV12-4 to TRBJ1-2, with 7 bases identical to TRBD1. There are 14 residues in the CDR3. J lost 7 bases, V lost 3 bases, and 8 bases had no gene match. CDR3 residues: CASSFSQGIGGYTF. The CDR3 nucleotides are TGTGCCAGCAGTTTCTCACAGGGGATCGGTGGCTACACCTTC.

Turning to this clonotype: Just one base apart from a much larger clone, this may be a read error. This chain joins TRBV6-1 and TRBJ1-1; a possible D gene is TRBD1 (5 bases). The CDR3 is 13 residues long. Per the germline V gene, CDR1 is MNHNS and CDR2 is SASEGT. The CDR3 sequence is CASGGFRNTEAFF. The CDR3 DNA reads TGTGCTAGCGGGGGGTTTAGAAACACTGAAGCTTTCTTT.

About this clonotype: A read error may be the cause here, since a much bigger clone is one base away. This chain connects TRBV20-1 to TRBJ2-7, with D perhaps matching TRBD1 (6 bases). Germline CDR1 and CDR2: DFQATT and SNEGSKA (reference sequence). The CDR3 is 11 amino acids. The CDR3 protein is CSVFRGYGQYF. In nucleotides, the CDR3 is TGCAGTGTTTTCAGGGGTTACGGGCAGTACTTC.

This clonotype was picked up many times. V gene TRBV10-3 combines with J gene TRBJ1-2; TRBD1 matches at 10 bases. Looked up from germline, CDR1 is ENHRY and CDR2 is SYGVKD. The V and J ends lost 7 bases and 2 bases, in that order; junction bases with no gene match: 4. The length of the CDR3 is 14 residues. CDR3 sequence: CAIKPGQGNYGYTF. The CDR3 DNA reads as TGTGCCATCAAACCGGGACAGGGGAACTATGGCTACACCTTC.

This clonotype was counted many times. This sequence joins TRBV11-2 and TRBJ1-3; maybe TRBD1 (5 bases). CDR3 length equals 15 residues. The V gene lost 7 bases and the J gene lost 3 bases, with 16 bases spanning the gap. Germline V gene data show CDR1 as SGHAT and CDR2 as FQNNGV. The CDR3 DNA reads as TGTGCCAGCACCGCGAGAGGGGCGATTGGAAACACCATATATTTT. The encoded protein is CASTARGAIGNTIYF. The full variable domain, its missing parts supplied by reference TRBV11-2 and TRBJ1-3, is EAGVAQSPRYKIIEKRQSVAFWCNPISGHATLYWYQQILGQGPKLLIQFQNNGVVDDSQLPKDRFSAERLKGVDSTLKIQPAKLEDSAVYLCASTARGAIGNTIYFGEGSWLTVV.

The sample holds many counts of this clonotype. This chain uses TRBV13 with TRBJ2-5; D is undetermined. V was clipped by 2 bases and J by 6 bases, with 7 bases between them. Germline V lookup: CDR1 PRHDT, CDR2 FYEKMQ (reference sequence). The CDR3 extends over 12 amino acids. The CDR3 is CASSLTSKTQYF. The CDR3 coding sequence is TGTGCCAGCAGCTTAACCTCGAAGACCCAGTACTTC.

The CDR3 nucleotides are TGCAGTGCTATTGGGAGGAAGGCGGAAGACCTCCAAGAGACCCAGTACTTC. It encodes CSAIGRKAEDLQETQYF. The V call is TRBV20-1, the J call TRBJ2-5; perhaps TRBD2 as D (6 bases). In germline, CDR1 is DFQATT, CDR2 SNEGSKA (reference sequence). Trimming pared 4 bases from V and 1 base from J, leaving 22 bases between. The CDR3 sequence is 17 residues long.

This clonotype was seen only a few times. The J gene is TRBJ2-3, the V gene TRBV7-2; 11 bases fit TRBD2. V was pared by 5 bases and J by 0 bases, with 7 bases of the junction left unmatched. The V gene's germline CDR1 is SGHTA and CDR2 FQGNSA. The CDR3 runs 17 residues. The CDR3 protein is CASSPRGTSGSTDTQYF. Written as DNA, the CDR3 is TGTGCCAGCAGCCCTAGAGGGACTAGCGGAAGCACAGATACGCAGTATTTT.

On this clonotype itself: A read error is possible here, since a much larger clone lies one base away. The chain links TRBV29-1 to TRBJ1-2; D call uncertain. The CDR3 contains 13 residues. Germline V lookup: CDR1 SQVTM, CDR2 ANQGSEA. Trimming left V 0 bases short and J 8 bases short, with 13 bases between. This CDR3 is CSVEDVGMEGYTF. As DNA, the CDR3 is TGCAGCGTTGAAGATGTGGGAATGGAAGGCTACACCTTC.

V usage is TRBV7-2 and J usage is TRBJ1-1; no clear D. This CDR3 has 14 amino acids. The V gene lost 2 bases and the J gene lost 1 base, with 8 bases spanning the gap. Germline CDR1 and CDR2: SGHTA and FQGNSA. The CDR3, as DNA: TGTGCCAGCAGCTTACTTCAGGCGAACACTGAAGCTTTCTTT. Its translation is CASSLLQANTEAFF.

The gene calls are TRBV7-2 and TRBJ2-7, with D possibly being TRBD1 or TRBD2 (7 bases each). This CDR3 spans 18 amino acids. V lost 1 base and J lost 2, with 21 bases in between. CDR1 is SGHTA, CDR2 FQGNSA, per germline. The CDR3 DNA is TGTGCCAGCAGCTTAGAGAGGTGGGGGGGACAGATCGCCTACGAGCAGTACTTC. This codes for CASSLERWGGQIAYEQYF.